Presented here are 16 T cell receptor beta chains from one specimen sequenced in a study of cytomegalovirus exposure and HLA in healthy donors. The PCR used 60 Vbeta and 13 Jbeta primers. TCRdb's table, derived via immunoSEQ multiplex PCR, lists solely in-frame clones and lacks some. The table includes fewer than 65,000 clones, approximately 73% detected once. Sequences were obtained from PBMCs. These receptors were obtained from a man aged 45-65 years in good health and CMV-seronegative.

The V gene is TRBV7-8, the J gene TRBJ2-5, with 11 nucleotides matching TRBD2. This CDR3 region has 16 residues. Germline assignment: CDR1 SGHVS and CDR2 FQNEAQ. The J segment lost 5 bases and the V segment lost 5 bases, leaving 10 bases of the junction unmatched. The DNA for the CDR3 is TGTGCCAGCAGCAGGGGACTAGCGGCCCGGGCGGAGACCCAGTACTTC. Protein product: CASSRGLAARAETQYF.

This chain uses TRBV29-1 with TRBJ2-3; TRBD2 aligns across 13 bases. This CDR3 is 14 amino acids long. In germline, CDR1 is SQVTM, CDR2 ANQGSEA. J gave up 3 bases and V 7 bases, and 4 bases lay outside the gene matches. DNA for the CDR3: TGCAGCGCCCCGACTAGCGGGGGGACAGATACGCAGTATTTT. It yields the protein CSAPTSGGTDTQYF.

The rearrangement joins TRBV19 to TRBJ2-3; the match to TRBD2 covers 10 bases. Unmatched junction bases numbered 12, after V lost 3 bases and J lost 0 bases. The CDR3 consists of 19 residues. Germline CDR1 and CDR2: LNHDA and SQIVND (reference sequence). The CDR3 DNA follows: TGTGCCAGTAGTATGTATGATTGGGCTAGCGGGGGAAGCACAGATACGCAGTATTTT. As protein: CASSMYDWASGGSTDTQYF. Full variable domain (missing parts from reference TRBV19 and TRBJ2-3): DGGITQSPKYLFRKEGQNVTLSCEQNLNHDAMYWYRQDPGQGLRLIYYSQIVNDFQKGDIAEGYSVSREKKESFPLTVTSAQKNPTAFYLCASSMYDWASGGSTDTQYFGPGTRLTVL.

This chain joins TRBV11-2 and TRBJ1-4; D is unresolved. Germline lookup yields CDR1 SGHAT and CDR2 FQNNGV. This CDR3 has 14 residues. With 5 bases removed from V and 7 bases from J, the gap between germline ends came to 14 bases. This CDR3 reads CASSQEAAIEKLFF. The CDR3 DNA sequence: TGTGCCAGCAGCCAAGAGGCCGCTATTGAAAAACTGTTTTTT. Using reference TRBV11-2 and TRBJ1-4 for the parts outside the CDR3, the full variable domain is EAGVAQSPRYKIIEKRQSVAFWCNPISGHATLYWYQQILGQGPKLLIQFQNNGVVDDSQLPKDRFSAERLKGVDSTLKIQPAKLEDSAVYLCASSQEAAIEKLFFGSGTQLSVL.

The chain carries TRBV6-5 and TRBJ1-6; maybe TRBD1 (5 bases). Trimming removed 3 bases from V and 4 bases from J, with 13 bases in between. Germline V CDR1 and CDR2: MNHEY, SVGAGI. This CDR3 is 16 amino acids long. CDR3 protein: CASSYGQGEYNSPLHF. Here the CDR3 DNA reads TGTGCCAGCAGTTATGGCCAGGGCGAGTATAATTCACCCCTCCACTTT.

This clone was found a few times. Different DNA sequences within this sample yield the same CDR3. CDR3 loop: CASSLDGTEAFF. The DNA of the CDR3 is TGTGCCAGCAGCTTAGATGGGACAGAAGCTTTCTTT. The chain combines TRBV11-2 with TRBJ1-1; D perhaps matches TRBD1 (6 bases). The CDR3 covers 12 residues. Germline values: CDR1 SGHAT, CDR2 FQNNGV. V gave up 0 bases and J gave up 8 bases, with 7 bases separating them. The full variable domain, rest sourced from reference TRBV11-2 and TRBJ1-1, is EAGVAQSPRYKIIEKRQSVAFWCNPISGHATLYWYQQILGQGPKLLIQFQNNGVVDDSQLPKDRFSAERLKGVDSTLKIQPAKLEDSAVYLCASSLDGTEAFFGQGTRLTVV.

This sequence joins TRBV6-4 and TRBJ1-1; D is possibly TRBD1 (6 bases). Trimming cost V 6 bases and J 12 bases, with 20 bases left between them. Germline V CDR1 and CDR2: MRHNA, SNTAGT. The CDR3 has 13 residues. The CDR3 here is CASSPDSPPRSFF. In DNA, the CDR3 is TGTGCCAGCAGCCCGGACAGCCCCCCTCGGTCTTTCTTT.

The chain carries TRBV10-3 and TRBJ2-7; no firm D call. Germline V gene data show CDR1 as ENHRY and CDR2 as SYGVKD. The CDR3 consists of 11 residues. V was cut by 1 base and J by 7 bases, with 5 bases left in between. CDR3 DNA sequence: TGTGCCATCAGTGAGTTCGGGGAGCAGTACTTC. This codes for CAISEFGEQYF.

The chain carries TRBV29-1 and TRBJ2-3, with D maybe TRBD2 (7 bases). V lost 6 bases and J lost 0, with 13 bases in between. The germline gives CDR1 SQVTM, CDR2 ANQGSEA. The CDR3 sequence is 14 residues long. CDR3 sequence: CSVRGGTSTDTQYF. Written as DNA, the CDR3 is TGCAGCGTGAGGGGGGGGACTAGCACAGATACGCAGTATTTT.

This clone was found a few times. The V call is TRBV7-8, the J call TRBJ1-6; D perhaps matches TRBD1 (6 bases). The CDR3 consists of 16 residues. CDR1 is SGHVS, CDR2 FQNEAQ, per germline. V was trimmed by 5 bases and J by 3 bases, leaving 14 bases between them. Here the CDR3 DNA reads TGTGCCAGCAGCAACCCCCCGGGACACTATAATTCACCCCTCCACTTT. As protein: CASSNPPGHYNSPLHF. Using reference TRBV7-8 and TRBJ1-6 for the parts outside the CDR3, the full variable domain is GAGVSQSPRYKVAKRGQDVALRCDPISGHVSLFWYQQALGQGPEFLTYFQNEAQLDKSGLPSDRFFAERPEGSVSTLKIQRTQQEDSAVYLCASSNPPGHYNSPLHFGNGTRLTVT.

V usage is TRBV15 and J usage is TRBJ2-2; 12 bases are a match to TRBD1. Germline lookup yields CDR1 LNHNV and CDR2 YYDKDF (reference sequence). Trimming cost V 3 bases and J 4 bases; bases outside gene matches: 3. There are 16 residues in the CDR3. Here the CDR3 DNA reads TGTGCCACCAGCAGGGGACAGGGGGCGCGCACCGGGGAGCTGTTTTTT. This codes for CATSRGQGARTGELFF. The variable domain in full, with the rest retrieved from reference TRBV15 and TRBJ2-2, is DAMVIQNPRYQVTQFGKPVTLSCSQTLNHNVMYWYQQKSSQAPKLLFHYYDKDFNNEADTPDNFQSRRPNTSFCFLDIRSPGLGDTAMYLCATSRGQGARTGELFFGEGSRLTVL.

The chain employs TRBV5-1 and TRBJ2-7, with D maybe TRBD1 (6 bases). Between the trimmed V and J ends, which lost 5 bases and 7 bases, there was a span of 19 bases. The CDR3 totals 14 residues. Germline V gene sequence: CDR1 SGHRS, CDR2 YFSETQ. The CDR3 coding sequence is TGCGCCAGCAGTAGTCGAGTCTCCCAGGGGGAGCAGTACTTC. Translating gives CASSSRVSQGEQYF.

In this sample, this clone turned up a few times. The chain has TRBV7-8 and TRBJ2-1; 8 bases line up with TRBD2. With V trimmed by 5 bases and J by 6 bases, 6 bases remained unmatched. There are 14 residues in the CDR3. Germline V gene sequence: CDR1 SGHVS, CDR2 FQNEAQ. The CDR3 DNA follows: TGTGCCAGCAGCCCCGGACGGGGGGGCAATGAGCAGTTCTTC. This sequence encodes CASSPGRGGNEQFF.

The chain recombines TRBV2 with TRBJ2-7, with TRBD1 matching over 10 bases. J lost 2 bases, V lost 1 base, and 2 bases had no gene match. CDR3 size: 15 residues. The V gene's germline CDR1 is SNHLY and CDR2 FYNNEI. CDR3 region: CASSEGGTGAYEQYF. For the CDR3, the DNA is TGTGCCAGCAGTGAAGGAGGGACAGGGGCCTACGAGCAGTACTTC.

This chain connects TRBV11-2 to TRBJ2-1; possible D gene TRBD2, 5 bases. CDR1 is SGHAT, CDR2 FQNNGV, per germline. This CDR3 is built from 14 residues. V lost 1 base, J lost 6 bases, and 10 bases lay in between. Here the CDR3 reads CASSLAGISNEQFF. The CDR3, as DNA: TGTGCCAGCAGCTTAGCGGGGATCAGCAATGAGCAGTTCTTC. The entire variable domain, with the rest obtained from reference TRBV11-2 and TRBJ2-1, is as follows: EAGVAQSPRYKIIEKRQSVAFWCNPISGHATLYWYQQILGQGPKLLIQFQNNGVVDDSQLPKDRFSAERLKGVDSTLKIQPAKLEDSAVYLCASSLAGISNEQFFGPGTRLTVL.

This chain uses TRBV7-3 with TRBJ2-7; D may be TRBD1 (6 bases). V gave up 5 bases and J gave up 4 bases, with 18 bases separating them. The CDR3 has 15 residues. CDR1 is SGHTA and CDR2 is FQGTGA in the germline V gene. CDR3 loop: CASSKQGRGGYEQYF. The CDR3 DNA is TGTGCCAGCAGCAAACAAGGGCGAGGGGGATACGAGCAGTACTTC.